Listed below are T cell receptor beta chains from one sample, sequenced in a study of cytomegalovirus exposure and HLA in healthy donors. Clones were read by immunoSEQ multiplex PCR, and TCRdb kept only the in-frame ones, dropping some. The sample has tens of thousands of clones, and its top ten clones hold roughly 1%. Input material: PBMCs. The receptor source for this set is a woman between 35 and 50 years old in good health and CMV-seronegative. Each CDR3 is given with its conserved first and last residue. Each record gives: J gene, V gene, D gene, CDR3 DNA, CDR3 protein. D genes are given only for firm matches.

TRBJ1-4	TRBV28	TRBD1	TGTGCCAGCATCGGACAGGGGGCTGATGAAAAACTGTTTTTT	CASIGQGADEKLFF
TRBJ2-5	TRBV9	.	TGTGCCAGCAGCTACTCAAACACAGGGGAGACCCAGTACTTC	CASSYSNTGETQYF
TRBJ1-2	TRBV9	.	TGTGCCAGCAGCGTAGGGGGGGGCACGTATGGCTACACCTTC	CASSVGGGTYGYTF
TRBJ2-7	TRBV30	TRBD2	TGTGCCTGGAGCCGCCTCGGACTAGCGGGACGAACCTACGAGCAGTACTTC	CAWSRLGLAGRTYEQYF
TRBJ2-7	TRBV6-4	.	TGTGCCAGCAAGGGGCGGGCGGGGGAGCAGTACTTC	CASKGRAGEQYF
TRBJ2-7	TRBV28	TRBD1	TGTGCCAGCAGTTTAAGGACAGGGGGGATTTCGCAGTACTTC	CASSLRTGGISQYF
TRBJ2-7	TRBV4-3	TRBD2	TGCGCCAGCAGCCCGCGGACTAGCGGGAATGAGCAGTACTTC	CASSPRTSGNEQYF
TRBJ2-3	TRBV7-3	TRBD2	TGTGCCAGCAGCAAATTAGCGGGAGGCACAGATACGCAGTATTTT	CASSKLAGGTDTQYF
TRBJ1-3	TRBV5-1	.	TGCGCCAGCTCGACCCACCCTATTAGCAACTCTGGAAACACCATATATTTT	CASSTHPISNSGNTIYF
TRBJ1-4	TRBV20-1	.	TGCAGTGCTAAAGGGGTCGAAAAACTGTTTTTT	CSAKGVEKLFF
TRBJ2-5	TRBV2	TRBD1	TGTGCCAGCAGTCGGACAGGTGTGGAGACCCAGTACTTC	CASSRTGVETQYF
TRBJ1-2	TRBV18	.	TGTGCCAGCTCACCGACGAGGGATGATGGCTACACCTTC	CASSPTRDDGYTF
TRBJ2-1	TRBV5-6	TRBD2	TGTGCCAGCAGCTGGTCGATGGGTAAAGCGGGATTATACAATGAGCAGTTCTTC	CASSWSMGKAGLYNEQFF
TRBJ2-2	TRBV19	.	TGTGCCAGTAGACGGGGGAACACCGGGGAGCTGTTTTTT	CASRRGNTGELFF
TRBJ2-1	TRBV7-3	.	TGTGCCAGCAGTCCAAGGCGCAGAACTAACTCCTACAATGAGCAGTTCTTC	CASSPRRRTNSYNEQFF
TRBJ2-5	TRBV5-4	.	TGTGCCAGCAGCCCGGACCTAGCGGAGACCCAGTACTTC	CASSPDLAETQYF
TRBJ2-7	TRBV27	TRBD2	TGTGCCAGCAGTCCCGGGGCGGGAGGTAACGAGCAGTACTTC	CASSPGAGGNEQYF
TRBJ2-7	TRBV9	TRBD2	TGTGCCAGCAGCGCCGGGGCGTCGGCTAGCGGGAGGGGGCACGAGCAGTACTTC	CASSAGASASGRGHEQYF
TRBJ2-5	TRBV6-5	TRBD2	TGTGCCAGCAGTTACTCTGGGACTACCCAAGAGACCCAGTACTTC	CASSYSGTTQETQYF
TRBJ2-2	TRBV5-4	TRBD1	TGTGCCAGCAGCTCAAGGGACAGGGGAACCGGGGAGCTGTTTTTT	CASSSRDRGTGELFF
TRBJ1-2	TRBV6-5	TRBD1	TGTGCCAGCAGACGGGACAGGGATGGCTACACCTTC	CASRRDRDGYTF
TRBJ1-1	TRBV29-1	TRBD1	TGCAGCGTTCCCCGGGACAGAGGAGGGACTGAAGCTTTCTTT	CSVPRDRGGTEAFF
TRBJ2-7	TRBV7-7	TRBD2	TGTGCTAGCAGCTGGAGACTAGCCACCAGCTCCTACGAGCAGTACTTC	CASSWRLATSSYEQYF
TRBJ2-7	TRBV19	TRBD2	TGTGCCAGTAGTCGCCGGACTAGCTCTCCTGGGTACGAGCAGTACTTC	CASSRRTSSPGYEQYF
TRBJ2-2	TRBV19	.	TGTGCCAGTAGAGCCGGGACAACCACCGGGGAGCTGTTTTTT	CASRAGTTTGELFF
TRBJ2-7	TRBV5-5	TRBD1	TGTGCCAGCAGCACGCTCGGGACAGGGCAGACATCTCCCTACGAGCAGTACTTC	CASSTLGTGQTSPYEQYF
TRBJ2-7	TRBV15	TRBD1	TGTGCCACCAGCCGGGACAGGCTCGAGCAGTACTTC	CATSRDRLEQYF
TRBJ1-1	TRBV19	TRBD1	TGTGCCAGTACCCTTCCGACAGGGCGAAACACTGAAGCTTTCTTT	CASTLPTGRNTEAFF
TRBJ2-1	TRBV28	TRBD2	TGTGCCAGCAGGGGGACTAGCGCAAGCTCCTACAATGAGCAGTTCTTC	CASRGTSASSYNEQFF
TRBJ1-2	TRBV29-1	.	TGCAGCGTTGAAGATTTAGGGGATAGCTATGGCTACACCTTC	CSVEDLGDSYGYTF
TRBJ1-3	TRBV6-1	TRBD1	TGTGCCAGCAATAAACTACAGGGGGCCGGGAACACCATATATTTT	CASNKLQGAGNTIYF
TRBJ2-7	TRBV7-6	TRBD2	TGTGCCAGCAGCTTACTAGCGGGAGAAACGTACGAGCAGTACTTC	CASSLLAGETYEQYF
TRBJ1-1	TRBV6-5	.	TGTGCCAGCAGTTACTCCGGGGATCCCATGAACACTGAAGCTTTCTTT	CASSYSGDPMNTEAFF
TRBJ2-7	TRBV5-5	.	TGTGCCAGCAGCTTGCAGGGAACTAAAGAGCAGTACTTC	CASSLQGTKEQYF
TRBJ1-5	TRBV9	TRBD1	TGTGCCAGCTCAGGGGGCAGAGACTATAGCAATCAGCCCCAGCATTTT	CASSGGRDYSNQPQHF
TRBJ2-7	TRBV5-1	TRBD1	TGCGCCAGCAGCTTGAGTGGGACAGGTCCCTACGAGCAGTACTTC	CASSLSGTGPYEQYF
TRBJ2-5	TRBV18	.	TGTGCCAGCTCACCAGTGACAGGCGAGGAGATCCAGTACTTC	CASSPVTGEEIQYF
TRBJ1-5	TRBV18	TRBD1	TGTGCCAGCTCACGGAATACAGGGGGCGAAAATCAGCCCCAGCATTTT	CASSRNTGGENQPQHF
TRBJ2-1	TRBV5-3	TRBD2	TGTGCCAGAAGCTTGAGTCAGGTCAACGGGACTAGGATGTGGAATGAGCAGTTCTTC	CARSLSQVNGTRMWNEQFF
TRBJ1-1	TRBV18	.	TGTGCCAGCTCACCGCAACAGCCGAACACTGAAGCTTTCTTT	CASSPQQPNTEAFF
TRBJ1-2	TRBV15	TRBD1	TGTGCCACCAGCAGAGAGACAGGGAGTGTGGGCTACACCTTC	CATSRETGSVGYTF
TRBJ1-1	TRBV7-9	TRBD1	TGTGCCAGCAGCTTACAGGGACAGGACACTGAAGCTTTCTTT	CASSLQGQDTEAFF
TRBJ1-4	TRBV5-1	TRBD1	TGCGCCAGCAGCTTGGCACAGGGGACGGCCGGAGAAAAACTGTTTTTT	CASSLAQGTAGEKLFF
TRBJ2-1	TRBV4-2	TRBD2	TGTGCCAGCAGCCAAGATGGTAGCGGGGGCGTGGGTGAGCAGTTCTTC	CASSQDGSGGVGEQFF
TRBJ2-2	TRBV5-1	.	TGCGCCAGCAGCTTGATGGCTAACACCGGGGAGCTGTTTTTT	CASSLMANTGELFF
TRBJ2-5	TRBV7-2	TRBD2	TGTGCCACCCTGGGGGGGGGAGAGACCCAGTACTTC	CATLGGGETQYF
TRBJ2-1	TRBV11-2	TRBD2	TGTGCCAGCAGCTTAGAAGTCGGGAGGGAGTTTGAGCAGTTCTTC	CASSLEVGREFEQFF
TRBJ1-4	TRBV18	.	TGTGCCAGCTCACCAACAGGGAAAGGGGATGAAAAACTGTTTTTT	CASSPTGKGDEKLFF
TRBJ2-3	TRBV4-3	.	TGCGCCAGCAGCCAAGATCGGATAGCGGAAATCACAGATACGCAGTATTTT	CASSQDRIAEITDTQYF
TRBJ2-1	TRBV27	TRBD2	TGTGCCAGCAGTCCGAGGACTAGCGGAACTGAGCAGTTCTTC	CASSPRTSGTEQFF
TRBJ2-7	TRBV7-2	.	TGTGCCAGCAGCAAAGACAGCACTGGGGGCGGCGAGCAGTACTTC	CASSKDSTGGGEQYF
TRBJ2-1	TRBV5-1	TRBD2	TGCGCCACGGCAAAAGGAACTAGCGGACTTTACAATGAGCAGTTCTTC	CATAKGTSGLYNEQFF
TRBJ2-7	TRBV4-3	.	TGCGCCAGCTCCGGGTCCCTGGACTCCTACGAGCAGTACTTC	CASSGSLDSYEQYF
TRBJ2-2	TRBV7-2	TRBD2	TGTGCCAGCAGCCCGCAGCGGGAGAGGAGGGCCGGGGAGCTGTTTTTT	CASSPQRERRAGELFF